Listed below are T cell receptor beta chains from one sample, sequenced in a study of blood T cells in healthy people across ages. From the 5' RACE reads, TCRdb called clonotypes with MiXCR, one entry per CDR3 protein. This table holds roughly 1,500,000 distinct CDR3 sequences, around two fifths found once. The source material was blood. The receptors were sampled from a woman aged 18 to 35 in good health. The CDR3 runs from the conserved cysteine through the conserved F or W. The D gene is left open where the match is weak. A row's size may be missing; if present it is once, few, many or a size class.

j_gene: TRBJ1-6; v_gene: TRBV6-1; abundance: .; d_gene: .; CDR3nt: TGTGCCAGCAGTGAAGACCAGAGCTCCTATAATTCACCCCTCCACTTT; CDR3aa: CASSEDQSSYNSPLHF
j_gene: TRBJ2-5; v_gene: TRBV3-1; abundance: .; d_gene: .; CDR3nt: TGTGCCAGCAGCCGATGGGGGGCCGGACAAGAGACCCAGTACTTC; CDR3aa: CASSRWGAGQETQYF
j_gene: TRBJ2-7; v_gene: TRBV6-1; abundance: .; d_gene: TRBD1; CDR3nt: TGTGCCAGCAGTCAGTCGACAGGGAAAACCTACGAGCAGTACTTC; CDR3aa: CASSQSTGKTYEQYF
j_gene: TRBJ1-2; v_gene: TRBV10-3; abundance: few; d_gene: .; CDR3nt: TGTGCCATCAGTGAGTCGATGATCTATGGCTACACCTTC; CDR3aa: CAISESMIYGYTF
j_gene: TRBJ2-7; v_gene: TRBV27; abundance: .; d_gene: .; CDR3nt: TGTGCCAGCAGTTTAACCACTGCCGGTTACGAGCAGTACTTC; CDR3aa: CASSLTTAGYEQYF
j_gene: TRBJ2-7; v_gene: TRBV2; abundance: .; d_gene: TRBD1; CDR3nt: TGTGCCAGCAGGATACAGGGGCTTAGCTCCTACAATGAGCAGTACTTC; CDR3aa: CASRIQGLSSYNEQYF
j_gene: TRBJ1-1; v_gene: TRBV20-1; abundance: .; d_gene: .; CDR3nt: TGCAGTGCTAGAGATCAATTGGTGAACACTGAAGCTTTCTTT; CDR3aa: CSARDQLVNTEAFF
j_gene: TRBJ2-7; v_gene: TRBV7-9; abundance: .; d_gene: .; CDR3nt: TGTGCCAGCAGCGACGATTACAGGCTCGGGCTATCCTACGAGCAGTACTTC; CDR3aa: CASSDDYRLGLSYEQYF
j_gene: TRBJ1-5; v_gene: TRBV20-1; abundance: .; d_gene: .; CDR3nt: TGCAGTGCTAGAGTCCCATCTGGACAGCCCCAGCATTTT; CDR3aa: CSARVPSGQPQHF
j_gene: TRBJ1-2; v_gene: TRBV2; abundance: few; d_gene: .; CDR3nt: TGTGCCAGCAGTCCCCGGAGGGGATCTAACTATGGCTACACCTTC; CDR3aa: CASSPRRGSNYGYTF
j_gene: TRBJ2-7; v_gene: TRBV27; abundance: .; d_gene: .; CDR3nt: TGTGCCAGCAGTTTATCGAAGCACTCCTACGAGCAGTACTTC; CDR3aa: CASSLSKHSYEQYF
j_gene: TRBJ2-2; v_gene: TRBV20-1; abundance: .; d_gene: TRBD2; CDR3nt: TGCAGTGCTAGAGATCAACTAGCGGGAGGAAACACCGGGGAGCTGTTTTTT; CDR3aa: CSARDQLAGGNTGELFF
j_gene: TRBJ1-2; v_gene: TRBV5-1; abundance: .; d_gene: .; CDR3nt: TGCGCCAGCAGCTTGCTCGCAGGGGAGGCTGGCTACACCTTC; CDR3aa: CASSLLAGEAGYTF
j_gene: TRBJ1-1; v_gene: TRBV29-1; abundance: few; d_gene: .; CDR3nt: TGCAGCGTTGATGCCGGAGCTGTGAACACTGAAGCTTTCTTT; CDR3aa: CSVDAGAVNTEAFF
j_gene: TRBJ2-7; v_gene: TRBV20-1; abundance: .; d_gene: TRBD2; CDR3nt: TGCAGTGCCCACCAACCTGGGGGAGGGTCCGAGCAGTACTTC; CDR3aa: CSAHQPGGGSEQYF
j_gene: TRBJ2-5; v_gene: TRBV7-2; abundance: few; d_gene: .; CDR3nt: TGTGCCAGCAGCTCGGGGTTGGAGTTCCAGACCCAGTACTTC; CDR3aa: CASSSGLEFQTQYF
j_gene: TRBJ2-1; v_gene: TRBV28; abundance: few; d_gene: .; CDR3nt: TGTGCCAGCAGTTTAATCCGAGACAATGAGCAGTTCTTC; CDR3aa: CASSLIRDNEQFF
j_gene: TRBJ2-2; v_gene: TRBV7-9; abundance: .; d_gene: TRBD2; CDR3nt: TGTGCCAGCAGCTCCTTAAGCGGGAGCGGGACCGGGGAGCTGTTTTTT; CDR3aa: CASSSLSGSGTGELFF